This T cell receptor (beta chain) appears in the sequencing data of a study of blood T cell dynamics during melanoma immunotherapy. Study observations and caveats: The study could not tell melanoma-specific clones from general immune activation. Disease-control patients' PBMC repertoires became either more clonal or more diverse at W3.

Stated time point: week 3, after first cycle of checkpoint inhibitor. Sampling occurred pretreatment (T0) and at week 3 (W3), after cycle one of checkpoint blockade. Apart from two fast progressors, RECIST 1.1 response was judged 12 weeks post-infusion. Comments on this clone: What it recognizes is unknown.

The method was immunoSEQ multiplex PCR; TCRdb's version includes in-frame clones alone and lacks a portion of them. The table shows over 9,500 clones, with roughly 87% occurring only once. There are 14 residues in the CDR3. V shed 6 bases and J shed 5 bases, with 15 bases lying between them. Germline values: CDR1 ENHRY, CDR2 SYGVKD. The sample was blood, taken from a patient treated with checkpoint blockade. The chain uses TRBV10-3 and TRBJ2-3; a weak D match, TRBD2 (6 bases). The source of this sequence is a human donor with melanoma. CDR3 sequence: CAISQAGLGDTQYF. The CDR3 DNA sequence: TGTGCCATCAGCCAAGCGGGTCTGGGAGATACGCAGTATTTT.